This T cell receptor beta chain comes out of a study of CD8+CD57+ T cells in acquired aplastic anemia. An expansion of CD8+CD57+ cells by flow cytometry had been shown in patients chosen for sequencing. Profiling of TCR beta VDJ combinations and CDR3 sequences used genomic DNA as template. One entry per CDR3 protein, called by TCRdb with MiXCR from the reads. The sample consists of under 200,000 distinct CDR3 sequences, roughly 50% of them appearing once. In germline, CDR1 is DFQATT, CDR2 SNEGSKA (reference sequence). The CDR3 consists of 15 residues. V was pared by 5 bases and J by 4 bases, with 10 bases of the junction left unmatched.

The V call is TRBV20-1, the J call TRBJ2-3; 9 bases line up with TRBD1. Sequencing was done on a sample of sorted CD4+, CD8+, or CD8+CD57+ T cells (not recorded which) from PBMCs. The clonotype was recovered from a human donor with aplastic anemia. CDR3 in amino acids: CSAVAGTGQADTQYF. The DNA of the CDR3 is TGCAGTGCTGTTGCCGGGACAGGGCAAGCAGATACGCAGTATTTT.